This T cell receptor beta chain was sequenced during a study of T cell changes during pregnancy in multiple sclerosis (dated by TCRdb to about 2019). With regard to the full study: The study examined how the T cell repertoire changed over the course of pregnancy in women with multiple sclerosis.

As concerns this clone: Its antigen is not yet known. No qualities accompany the bases; no much larger clone lies one base away.

For this chain, trimming is 1 base at the V end and 0 bases at the J end, and the number of junction bases without a gene match is 2. CDR1 SNHLY and CDR2 FYNNEI are derived from the germline V gene. Reading from cysteine to phenylalanine, the CDR3 counts 16 amino acids. The only DNA kept is the CDR3, 48 bases in frame from the first base. The library came from the immunoSEQ multiplex PCR assay. This immuneACCESS table, as held by TCRdb, lists in-frame sequences with V and J called but not all clones. Of the missing ones, under half trace to an unresolved V gene in checked studies; the others have no known cause. The table for this sample lists approximately 43,000 clones; 80% to 95% of them were counted only once. The top ten clonotypes cover roughly 3.9% of the sample.

Sequencing was performed on CD8+ T cells from peripheral blood mononuclear cells, taken after pregnancy. The sequence links TRBV2 to TRBJ2-3; 9 bases in the junction line up with TRBD2. The receptor was isolated from a female donor with multiple sclerosis, enrolled in a pregnancy study. The CDR3 has the sequence CASSEGLAASTDTQYF. The sequenced DNA: TGTGCCAGCAGTGAAGGACTAGCGGCAAGCACAGATACGCAGTATTTT. Supplemented by the reference TRBV2 and TRBJ2-3 proteins around the CDR3, the complete variable domain is EPEVTQTPSHQVTQMGQEVILRCVPISNHLYFYWYRQILGQKVEFLVSFYNNEISEKSEIFDDQFSVERPDGSNFTLKIRSTKLEDSAMYFCASSEGLAASTDTQYFGPGTRLTVL.